The 2 T cell receptor beta chains below come from one sample, sequenced in a study of T cell repertoires in cytomegalovirus infection (dated 2019 in TCRdb). Read against the paper, the sample's treatment or condition label means: in vitro stimulation with specific CMV peptide epitopes to enrich CMV-specific T cells. What these receptors recognize is not known. This sample was sequenced with an Illumina HiSeq 1500. TCRdb reprocessed the public reads (quality trimming at Q25 with fastp, clone calling with MiXCR) and kept in-frame beta chains. Rows are unified per CDR3 protein, each entry keeping the most common DNA and genes. Within this sample are around 430,000 distinct CDR3 sequences, with about 39% of them counted one time only. The ten largest clones take up roughly two fifths of the sample. This material consisted of cultured PBMCs, taken from culture after CMV antigen stimulation. All receptors come from a human donor in good health (CMV status not recorded). Some clones in this sample may be carry-over from other donors' samples.

J is TRBJ2-5 and V is TRBV14, with no clear D. Germline lookup yields CDR1 SGHDN and CDR2 FVKESK. V lost 7 bases, J lost 1 base, and 16 bases lay in between. The CDR3 extends over 15 amino acids. Written as DNA, the CDR3 is TGTGCCAGCAACACAGCGCAGGCGACCCAAGAGACCCAGTACTTC. Amino acids: CASNTAQATQETQYF.

J is TRBJ2-1 and V is TRBV12-5; 12 bases are shared with TRBD1. The germline V gene encodes CDR1 LGHNT and CDR2 FRNRAP. V shed 5 bases and J 9 bases; nucleotides not matched to a gene: 5. This CDR3 comprises 14 residues. The CDR3 spells CASGPGTGGFEQFF. The CDR3 DNA follows: TGTGCTAGTGGTCCTGGGACAGGGGGCTTTGAGCAGTTCTTC.